The entry below gives a single TCR beta chain sequence along with its context. The target antigen is unknown. Time point here: peripheral blood 6 weeks after treatment start. Per patient, between 1 and 8 samples were collected at pretreatment and on-treatment time points. Some clones are missing from TCRdb's copy, which holds only in-frame ones; the method was immunoSEQ multiplex PCR. The sample has 120,000 or so clones, roughly 88% seen once. The record originates from a study of PD-L1 blockade in urothelial cancer. Study context: Patients went on atezolizumab in the mid-2010s, receiving 1,200 mg intravenously every 3 weeks. Blood was evaluated 3 weeks (second dose) and 6 weeks after therapy began.

The CDR3 totals 13 residues. V gave up 5 bases and J gave up 2 bases, with 10 bases separating them. The V gene's germline CDR1 is MNHNY and CDR2 SVGAGI (reference sequence). The study, taken as a whole, reports: Sub-median blood TCR clonality before treatment predicted longer survival.

This receptor was identified in a man aged 45-60 years with urothelial cancer. This specimen was PBMCs, taken around atezolizumab (anti-PD-L1) treatment. V and J are TRBV6-6 and TRBJ2-7; no clear D. CDR3 residues: CASSRLLAYEQYF. The CDR3 DNA reads as TGTGCCAGCAGTCGACTCCTAGCCTACGAGCAGTACTTC.